This T cell receptor (beta chain) was observed in a study of regulatory T cells in long-lasting Graves disease. Overall study results and limits: Study was limited to peripheral blood, excluding thyroid tissue. Newly diagnosed patients had higher TCR diversity than persistent Graves' patients did.

The CDR3 is made up of 17 amino acids. With 6 bases clipped from V and 9 bases from J, the junction kept 19 bases outside the gene matches. In its sample, this clonotype was seen many times. Its antigen is not known. Sequencing libraries for TCR beta were prepared with iRepertoire HTBI primers and Arm-PCR of CDR3 regions. TCRdb fed the multiplex PCR reads into MiXCR, producing one record per CDR3 protein. The data contain about 540,000 distinct CDR3 sequences, roughly 12% of them singletons. The time point denotes: newly diagnosed GD, antithyroid drugs for less than 3 months. There was RNA extracted from PBMCs, and the TCR library was made from it. These data were likewise used in another study, on T cells in Graves' hyperthyroidism and ophthalmopathy. That study reports: On the basis of clinical symptoms, serum thyroxine and TRAb, thyroid ultrasound and orbital computed tomography, diagnoses were made. A first-round RT-PCR of the TCR CDR3 used the HTBI primer set.

The receptor's source is a man under 40 with Graves disease. Sequencing was performed on peripheral blood mononuclear cells (PBMCs), taken at new diagnosis, from a patient treated with antithyroid drugs. The rearrangement links TRBV12-3 or TRBV12-4 to TRBJ2-1; TRBD2 matches 8 bases. CDR3 DNA: TGTGCCAGCAGCTCGCTTCGAACTAGCGGTCCGAATGTTGAGCAGTTCTTC. The encoded protein is CASSSLRTSGPNVEQFF.